This passage covers 9 T cell receptor beta chains from one sample sequenced in a study of cytomegalovirus exposure and HLA in healthy donors. Primers included in the PCR were 60 Vbeta and 13 Jbeta primers. Sequencing used immunoSEQ multiplex PCR; TCRdb keeps in-frame clones, though not all of them. The sample data list 55,000 to 75,000 clones. Material: PBMCs. The receptors were gathered from a male donor in good health and CMV-seronegative.

The chain is built from TRBV7-9 and TRBJ1-4; D is undetermined. V lost 5 bases to trimming and J lost 8 bases, with 18 bases between them. The CDR3 sequence is 15 residues long. Germline V lookup: CDR1 SEHNR, CDR2 FQNEAQ (reference sequence). CDR3 nucleotides: TGTGCCAGCAGCCCCCGTGATACCCGGGGAGAAAAACTGTTTTTT. Its protein is CASSPRDTRGEKLFF. The full variable domain, rest sourced from reference TRBV7-9 and TRBJ1-4, is DTGVSQNPRHKITKRGQNVTFRCDPISEHNRLYWYRQTLGQGPEFLTYFQNEAQLEKSRLLSDRFSAERPKGSFSTLEIQRTEQGDSAMYLCASSPRDTRGEKLFFGSGTQLSVL.

The chain carries TRBV28 and TRBJ2-7; D is possibly TRBD1 (5 bases). CDR1 is MDHEN and CDR2 is SYDVKM in the germline V gene. The CDR3 is 14 residues long. V was cut by 3 bases and J by 2 bases, with 11 bases left in between. The CDR3 sequence is CASSLWGNAYEQYF. In DNA, the CDR3 is TGTGCCAGCAGTTTGTGGGGCAACGCCTACGAGCAGTACTTC.

The chain couples TRBV5-4 to TRBJ2-7; D unresolved. Trimming removed 4 bases at V and 6 bases at J, with 14 bases between. CDR1 and CDR2 (germline): SGHNT, YYREEE (reference sequence). The CDR3 length is 13 residues. The CDR3 nucleotides are TGTGCCAGCAGCAAAGAGCCCGAGCGCGAGCAGTACTTC. Its protein is CASSKEPEREQYF.

The CDR3 DNA reads TGCGCCAGCAGCCAAGGACTAATCGATTCCTACGAGCAGTACTTC. Encoded protein: CASSQGLIDSYEQYF. V gene TRBV4-3 combines with J gene TRBJ2-7; D is perhaps TRBD2 (5 bases). Germline V gives CDR1 LGHNA, CDR2 YSLEER. V was cut by 1 base and J by 1 base, with 11 bases left in between. The CDR3 sequence is 15 residues long.

The chain is built from TRBV7-2 and TRBJ2-2; 10 bases are a match to TRBD1. CDR3 length equals 15 residues. CDR1 and CDR2 from the germline V gene are SGHTA and FQGNSA. V trimming: 5 bases; J trimming: 3 bases; junction bases outside the gene matches: 3. CDR3 sequence (DNA): TGTGCCAGCAGCCCCGGGACAGGGGACACCGGGGAGCTGTTTTTT. It codes for CASSPGTGDTGELFF.

In the case of this clone: A read error may account for a junction end that differs from germline. J is TRBJ1-1 and V is TRBV6-7; the D is unclear. TRBV6-7 is identified as an open reading frame with a role that is uncertain. The CDR3 covers 15 residues. The DNA for the CDR3 is TGTGCCAGCAGTTGCCAGGCGAGCGGGAACGCTGAAGCTTTCTTT. It is translated as CASSCQASGNAEAFF.

CDR3 in amino acids: CASSRDREITEAFF. CDR3 DNA sequence: TGCGCCAGTAGCCGGGACAGGGAGATTACTGAAGCTTTCTTT. The rearrangement uses TRBV5-1 and TRBJ1-1, with 9 bases matching TRBD1. Trimming cost V 8 bases and J 5 bases; bases outside gene matches: 10. The CDR3 totals 14 residues. The germline gives CDR1 SGHRS, CDR2 YFSETQ.

CDR3 in amino acids: CASSIGLGDGPLDQPQHF. The CDR3 coding sequence is TGTGCCAGTAGTATAGGTCTGGGAGATGGACCCCTTGATCAGCCCCAGCATTTT. This chain joins TRBV19 and TRBJ1-5; D call uncertain. The CDR3 spans 18 residues. Per the germline V gene, CDR1 is LNHDA and CDR2 is SQIVND (reference sequence). Trimming left V 1 base short and J 5 bases short, with 21 bases between.

The rearrangement joins TRBV19 to TRBJ2-7, with D possibly being TRBD1 (5 bases). CDR3 length: 14 amino acids. Trimming shortened V by 5 bases and J by 0 bases, and 11 bases separated the two germline ends. Germline-derived CDR1 and CDR2 are LNHDA and SQIVND (reference sequence). The CDR3: CASSLDSISYEQYF. CDR3 DNA: TGTGCCAGTAGTCTCGACAGTATCTCCTACGAGCAGTACTTC.